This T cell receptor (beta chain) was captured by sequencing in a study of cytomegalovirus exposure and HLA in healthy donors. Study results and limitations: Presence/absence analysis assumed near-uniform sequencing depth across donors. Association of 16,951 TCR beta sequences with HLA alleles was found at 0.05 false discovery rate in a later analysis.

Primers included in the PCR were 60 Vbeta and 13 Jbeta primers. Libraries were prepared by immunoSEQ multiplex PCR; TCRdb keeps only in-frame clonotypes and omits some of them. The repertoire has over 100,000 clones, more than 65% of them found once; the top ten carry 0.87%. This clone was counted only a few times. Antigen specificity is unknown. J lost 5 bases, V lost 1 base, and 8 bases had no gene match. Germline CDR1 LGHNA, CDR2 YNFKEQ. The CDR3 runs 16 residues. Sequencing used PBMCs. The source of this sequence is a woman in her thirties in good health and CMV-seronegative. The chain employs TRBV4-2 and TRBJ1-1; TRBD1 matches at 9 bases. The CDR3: CASSQVGTGTWTEAFF. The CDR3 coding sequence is TGTGCCAGCAGCCAAGTTGGGACAGGGACGTGGACTGAAGCTTTCTTT.